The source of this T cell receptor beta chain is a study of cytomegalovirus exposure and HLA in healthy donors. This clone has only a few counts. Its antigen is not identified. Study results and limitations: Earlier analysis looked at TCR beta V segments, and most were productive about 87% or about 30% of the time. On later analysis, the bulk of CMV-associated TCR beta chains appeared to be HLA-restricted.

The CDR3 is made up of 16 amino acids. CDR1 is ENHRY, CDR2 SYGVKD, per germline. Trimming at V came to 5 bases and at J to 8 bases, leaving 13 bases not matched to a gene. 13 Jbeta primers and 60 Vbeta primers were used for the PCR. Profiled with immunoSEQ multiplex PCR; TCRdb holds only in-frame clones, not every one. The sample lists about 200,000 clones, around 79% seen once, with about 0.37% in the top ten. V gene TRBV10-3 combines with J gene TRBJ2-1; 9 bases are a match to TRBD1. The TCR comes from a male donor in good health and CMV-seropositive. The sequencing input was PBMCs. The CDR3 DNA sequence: TGTGCCATCAGTAGGGACCCGACAGGGGGTATCGATGAGCAGTTCTTC. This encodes CAISRDPTGGIDEQFF.